What follows are 31 T cell receptor beta chains derived from one specimen sequenced in a study of blood T cell repertoires in COVID-19. Repertoires were generated with immunoSEQ multiplex PCR, while TCRdb's copy carries only in-frame clones and drops some. The sample has some 40,000 clones, approximately 80% seen once. The sequenced sample consisted of peripheral blood. These receptors all stem from a man aged 65-85 years with acute or convalescent COVID-19.

The sample holds a few counts of this clone. CDR3: CASSQDQGPRNTIYF. The CDR3 nucleotides are TGCGCCAGCAGCCAAGATCAGGGGCCAAGAAACACCATATATTTT. The chain employs TRBV4-3 and TRBJ1-3; D might be TRBD1 (6 bases). The CDR3 is made up of 15 amino acids. Germline loops: CDR1 LGHNA, CDR2 YSLEER. V gave up 0 bases and J gave up 5 bases, with 11 bases separating them.

The chain links TRBV3-1 (or the pseudogene TRBV3-2) to TRBJ2-1; TRBD2 aligns across 10 bases. The CDR3 contains 16 residues. Germline lookup yields CDR1 LGHDT and CDR2 YNNKEL (reference sequence). Losses at the gene ends were 4 bases for V and 4 bases for J; bases not matched to a gene: 7. The CDR3: CASSPLGTSAYNEQFF. DNA of the CDR3: TGTGCCAGCAGCCCACTAGGGACTAGCGCGTACAATGAGCAGTTCTTC.

A few counts support this clone. This chain uses TRBV30 with TRBJ1-6, with D unclear. The V end was cut by 0 bases, the J end by 4 bases, with 10 bases between. The length of the CDR3 is 15 residues. Germline V gene sequence: CDR1 GTSNPN, CDR2 SVGIG (reference sequence). The CDR3 DNA reads as TGTGCCTGGAGTGTACCTACTACTTATAATTCACCCCTCCACTTT. Its protein is CAWSVPTTYNSPLHF.

V and J are TRBV18 and TRBJ1-6; 7 bases are shared with TRBD1. There are 16 residues in the CDR3. After removal of 0 bases from V and 7 bases from J, the junction contained 6 bases not matched to a gene. In germline, CDR1 is KGHSH, CDR2 LQKENI. CDR3 sequence: CASSPPLIQGNSPLHF. CDR3 sequence (DNA): TGTGCCAGCTCACCACCTCTCATACAGGGGAATTCACCCCTCCACTTT.

This chain links TRBV7-2 with TRBJ1-2; D uncertain. The CDR3 length is 13 residues. Per germline, CDR1 SGHTA and CDR2 FQGNSA. The V gene lost 5 bases and the J gene lost 2 bases, with 9 bases spanning the gap. This chain's CDR3 is CASSEMRNYGYTF. As DNA, the CDR3 is TGTGCCAGCAGCGAGATGAGGAACTATGGCTACACCTTC.

The chain recombines TRBV5-4 with TRBJ1-6; 10 bases map to TRBD1. The CDR3 is 16 amino acids. CDR1 is SGHNT, CDR2 YYREEE, per germline (reference sequence). J gave up 7 bases and V 0 bases, and 4 bases lay outside the gene matches. CDR3 DNA: TGTGCCAGCAGCTTGGGACAGGGGGCTCAGAATTCACCCCTCCACTTT. Protein product: CASSLGQGAQNSPLHF.

The chain employs TRBV29-1 and TRBJ2-7; TRBD1 agrees at 7 bases. J was trimmed by 7 bases and V by 7 bases; bases with no gene match: 7. CDR3 length: 11 amino acids. Germline-derived CDR1 and CDR2 are SQVTM and ANQGSEA. CDR3 bases: TGCAGCGCTACAGGGGATTGGGAGCAGTACTTC. Protein product: CSATGDWEQYF.

The chain carries TRBV28 and TRBJ1-2; 7 nucleotides align to TRBD1. The ends lost 6 bases at V and 1 base at J; junction bases unmatched: 8. The germline V gene has CDR1 MDHEN and CDR2 SYDVKM. The CDR3 has 15 residues. In DNA, the CDR3 is TGTGCCAGCAGCCCCCCGGACAGGCGTAACTATGGCTACACCTTC. Its protein is CASSPPDRRNYGYTF.

This sequence joins TRBV6-5 and TRBJ2-1; TRBD2 matches 10 bases. Germline CDR1 reads MNHEY; CDR2 reads SVGAGI. The ends lost 5 bases at V and 4 bases at J; junction bases unmatched: 5. CDR3 length: 15 amino acids. Here the CDR3 DNA reads TGTGCCAGCAGTCCTAGCGGGGGTTCGTACAATGAGCAGTTCTTC. Protein product: CASSPSGGSYNEQFF.

Only a few counts were recorded for this clone. This chain joins TRBV4-3 and TRBJ1-1; D gene ambiguous. Between the trimmed V and J ends, which lost 0 bases and 1 base, there was a span of 9 bases. CDR1 LGHNA and CDR2 YSLEER come from the germline V gene. There are 15 residues in the CDR3. The CDR3 DNA reads as TGCGCCAGCAGCCAAGATTTCGCAGGGAACACTGAAGCTTTCTTT. Protein: CASSQDFAGNTEAFF.

The CDR3 DNA is TGTGCCAGCAGTGCCCCAGGGACAGGGGGGCGAGATCAGCCCCAGCATTTT. Protein sequence: CASSAPGTGGRDQPQHF. V gene TRBV2 combines with J gene TRBJ1-5, with 11 bases that match TRBD1. The trim removed 4 bases at V and 5 bases at J, leaving 10 bases unmatched. CDR1 and CDR2 from the germline V gene are SNHLY and FYNNEI. The CDR3 is 17 amino acids.

The rearrangement links TRBV30 to TRBJ2-1; 8 positions agree with TRBD2. The CDR3 length is 16 residues. V lost 5 bases to trimming and J lost 0 bases; unmatched junction nucleotides: 9. Germline loops: CDR1 GTSNPN, CDR2 SVGIG (reference sequence). DNA for the CDR3: TGTGCCTGGCGAGGGACTAGTCACAGCTCCTACAATGAGCAGTTCTTC. It codes for CAWRGTSHSSYNEQFF.

J is TRBJ2-3 and V is TRBV27, with 7 nucleotides matching TRBD2. The CDR3 is 17 amino acids. Germline assignment: CDR1 MNHEY and CDR2 SMNVEV (reference sequence). Trimming cost V 1 base and J 0 bases; bases outside gene matches: 7. The CDR3 DNA reads as TGTGCCAGCAGTTTATATGGGGGGGGGACCAGCACAGATACGCAGTATTTT. As protein: CASSLYGGGTSTDTQYF.

This clone has just one count. DNA of the CDR3: TGTGCCAGCAGAGAGAGGACAGGGGGCTATGAAAAACTGTTTTTT. Translation: CASRERTGGYEKLFF. This sequence joins TRBV19 and TRBJ1-4; 11 positions match TRBD1. Germline V gives CDR1 LNHDA, CDR2 SQIVND (reference sequence). This CDR3 contains 15 residues. After removal of 9 bases from V and 6 bases from J, the junction contained 9 bases not matched to a gene.

This clone was detected a few times. The J gene is TRBJ1-1, the V gene TRBV6-4; 7 bases map to TRBD1. Unmatched junction bases numbered 4, after V lost 0 bases and J lost 6 bases. The germline V gene encodes CDR1 MRHNA and CDR2 SNTAGT. CDR3 length equals 14 residues. In nucleotides, the CDR3 is TGTGCCAGCAGTGACTCTGACAGGGCCTCTGAAGCTTTCTTT. This codes for CASSDSDRASEAFF.

The V gene is TRBV7-2, the J gene TRBJ2-2, with 8 bases aligning to TRBD2. From germline, CDR1 is SGHTA and CDR2 FQGNSA. This CDR3 is 16 amino acids long. V was pared by 6 bases and J by 2 bases, with 8 bases of the junction left unmatched. CDR3 amino acids: CASSLSGTSNTGELFF. The CDR3, as DNA: TGTGCCAGCAGTCTATCCGGGACTAGTAACACCGGGGAGCTGTTTTTT.

This clone was seen just once. V usage is TRBV5-1 and J usage is TRBJ1-1; no clear D. The V and J ends lost 2 bases and 0 bases respectively, with 17 bases between them. From germline, CDR1 is SGHRS and CDR2 YFSETQ. The CDR3 length is 17 residues. The CDR3 bases are TGCGCCAGCAGCTTAAAACTTGGAGGGCTAATGAACACTGAAGCTTTCTTT. Translating gives CASSLKLGGLMNTEAFF. The whole variable domain, remainder taken from reference TRBV5-1 and TRBJ1-1, is KAGVTQTPRYLIKTRGQQVTLSCSPISGHRSVSWYQQTPGQGLQFLFEYFSETQRNKGNFPGRFSGRQFSNSRSEMNVSTLELGDSALYLCASSLKLGGLMNTEAFFGQGTRLTVV.

V and J are TRBV28 and TRBJ2-7; TRBD1 matches at 8 bases. Germline V gene lookup returns CDR1 MDHEN and CDR2 SYDVKM. This CDR3 is 12 amino acids long. Trimming at V came to 10 bases and at J to 4 bases, leaving 6 bases not matched to a gene. The CDR3 coding sequence is TGTGCCACCGACAGGGGATTATACGAGCAGTACTTC. Protein sequence: CATDRGLYEQYF.

The chain uses TRBV6-5 and TRBJ1-1; TRBD1 might be the D (5 bases). Trimming removed 7 bases from V and 0 bases from J, with 12 bases in between. In germline, CDR1 is MNHEY, CDR2 SVGAGI. The CDR3 sequence is 14 residues long. The CDR3 protein is CASTVTGMNTEAFF. DNA of the CDR3: TGTGCCAGCACCGTAACAGGAATGAACACTGAAGCTTTCTTT.

The chain employs TRBV7-9 and TRBJ1-5, with D possibly matching TRBD1 (5 bases). The V end was cut by 7 bases, the J end by 7 bases, with 14 bases between. Germline assignment: CDR1 SEHNR and CDR2 FQNEAQ (reference sequence). The CDR3 is made up of 13 amino acids. The CDR3 here is CASTSQGLQPQHF. In nucleotides, the CDR3 is TGTGCCAGCACTTCTCAGGGATTACAGCCCCAGCATTTT.

The chain links TRBV6-5 to TRBJ1-5; the match to TRBD1 covers 11 bases. In germline, CDR1 is MNHEY, CDR2 SVGAGI. This CDR3 contains 14 residues. Unmatched junction bases numbered 7, after V lost 11 bases and J lost 4 bases. The CDR3 nucleotides read TGTGCCTGTAAAGGGACAGGGGGGAATCAGCCCCAGCATTTT. This encodes CACKGTGGNQPQHF.

This clone occurred once. V gene TRBV29-1 combines with J gene TRBJ2-7; 12 nucleotides line up with TRBD1. V was clipped by 7 bases and J by 6 bases; unmatched bases: 10. Germline CDR1 SQVTM, CDR2 ANQGSEA. The CDR3 has 14 amino acids. This CDR3 is CSGAPGTGGREQYF. The CDR3 nucleotides read TGCAGCGGGGCGCCCGGGACAGGGGGCCGCGAGCAGTACTTC.

This clone turned up a few times. The chain employs TRBV5-5 and TRBJ1-1; 8 bases line up with TRBD1. The CDR3 totals 14 residues. Germline V CDR1 and CDR2: SGHKS, YYEKEE (reference sequence). V shed 4 bases, J shed 4 bases, and the junction held 6 bases outside the gene matches. CDR3 amino acids: CASSILQGGTEAFF. The CDR3, as DNA: TGTGCCAGCAGCATCCTACAGGGGGGCACTGAAGCTTTCTTT.

This chain connects TRBV5-6 to TRBJ2-1; no clear D. Germline V gene sequence: CDR1 SGHDT, CDR2 YYEEEE. The CDR3 sequence is 15 residues long. Deletions cut 0 bases from V and 0 bases from J, with 7 bases between. The CDR3 sequence is CASSLVASSYNEQFF. The CDR3 region has the DNA TGTGCCAGCAGCTTGGTGGCAAGCTCCTACAATGAGCAGTTCTTC.

The rearrangement uses TRBV27 and TRBJ2-7, with 7 bases that match TRBD2. Germline V gives CDR1 MNHEY, CDR2 SMNVEV (reference sequence). After removal of 8 bases from V and 0 bases from J, the junction contained 7 bases not matched to a gene. The CDR3 runs 14 residues. CDR3 sequence: CASRRAGVSYEQYF. CDR3 sequence (DNA): TGTGCCAGCCGGCGGGCGGGAGTCTCCTACGAGCAGTACTTC.

J is TRBJ1-5 and V is TRBV6-5; 8 nucleotides agree with TRBD1. Per the germline V gene, CDR1 is MNHEY and CDR2 is SVGAGI. The CDR3 spans 15 residues. J was trimmed by 5 bases and V by 0 bases; bases with no gene match: 3. The CDR3 sequence is CASSYSGQGDQPQHF. CDR3 DNA: TGTGCCAGCAGTTACTCTGGACAGGGCGATCAGCCCCAGCATTTT.

This sequence joins TRBV7-9 and TRBJ2-7; the match to TRBD1 covers 9 bases. V shed 3 bases, J shed 7 bases, and the junction held 1 base outside the gene matches. The CDR3 extends over 12 amino acids. The germline gives CDR1 SEHNR, CDR2 FQNEAQ (reference sequence). The CDR3 region has the DNA TGTGCCAGCAGCTTGACAGGGGGGGAGCAGTACTTC. Translation: CASSLTGGEQYF.

The V gene is TRBV9, the J gene TRBJ2-3, with TRBD2 identical over 11 bases. Trimming cost V 4 bases and J 4 bases; bases outside gene matches: 5. Germline V lookup: CDR1 SGDLS, CDR2 YYNGEE. The CDR3 length is 15 residues. CDR3 bases: TGTGCCAGCAGCACTAGCGGGAGAGGCGCAGATACGCAGTATTTT. Protein sequence: CASSTSGRGADTQYF.

This chain uses TRBV28 with TRBJ1-4; TRBD1 aligns across 7 bases. Per germline, CDR1 MDHEN and CDR2 SYDVKM. The CDR3 consists of 13 residues. V shed 3 bases, J shed 6 bases, and the junction held 1 base outside the gene matches. The DNA of the CDR3 is TGTGCCAGCAGTTTCAGGGGGGATGAAAAACTGTTTTTT. Its protein product is CASSFRGDEKLFF.

This clone rates as medium-sized (0.01 to 0.1%). V gene TRBV5-1 combines with J gene TRBJ1-4; D possibly corresponds to TRBD1 (6 bases). V was pared by 0 bases and J by 3 bases, with 9 bases between. There are 15 residues in the CDR3. Germline V gene lookup returns CDR1 SGHRS and CDR2 YFSETQ. This chain's CDR3 is CASSLEGTSNEKLFF. In nucleotides, the CDR3 is TGCGCCAGCAGCTTGGAAGGGACATCTAATGAAAAACTGTTTTTT.

V and J are TRBV4-3 and TRBJ1-1; 9 bases fit TRBD1. This CDR3 has 16 amino acids. V shed 4 bases, J shed 1 base, and the junction held 7 bases outside the gene matches. Germline V gene lookup returns CDR1 LGHNA and CDR2 YSLEER. The CDR3, as DNA: TGCGCCAGCAGCCGAGACTTGGGACAGGGGAACACTGAAGCTTTCTTT. This sequence encodes CASSRDLGQGNTEAFF.